By share of the sample, the clone carrying this T cell receptor beta chain is medium-sized (0.01 to 0.1%). The data were obtained in a study of immune evolution from preneoplasia to lung adenocarcinoma. The assay was immunoSEQ multiplex PCR, and TCRdb's table has in-frame clones only and misses some. Of more than 6,000 clones in the sample, 65% to 85% were seen once. This CDR3 has 15 residues. The ends lost 0 bases at V and 6 bases at J; junction bases unmatched: 6. In germline, CDR1 is SGHVS, CDR2 FQNEAQ. The sample was FFPE minimally invasive lung adenocarcinoma tissue. V gene TRBV7-8 combines with J gene TRBJ2-5; 8 nucleotides match TRBD1. The TCR was taken from a person aged 65-85 years with lung adenocarcinoma. CDR3 coding DNA: TGTGCCAGCAGCTTAGCCCCCGACAGGGGCCAGACCCAGTACTTC. Translation: CASSLAPDRGQTQYF. The variable domain in full, completed from reference TRBV7-8 and TRBJ2-5, reads GAGVSQSPRYKVAKRGQDVALRCDPISGHVSLFWYQQALGQGPEFLTYFQNEAQLDKSGLPSDRFFAERPEGSVSTLKIQRTQQEDSAVYLCASSLAPDRGQTQYFGPGTRLLVL.